Sequencing of this T cell receptor beta chain was carried out in a study of Graves' ophthalmopathy and Graves' hyperthyroidism. Points from the study as a whole: Forecasting of ophthalmopathy progression by the model achieved more than 70% sensitivity and roughly 75% specificity.

V lost 3 bases to trimming and J lost 2 bases, with 16 bases between them. The CDR3 is made up of 17 amino acids. Of note for this clonotype: Its antigen is undetermined.

From RNA, the CDR3 regions of TCR beta chains were amplified and sequenced. A first-round RT-PCR used HTBI primers, followed by a second-round multiplex PCR. From the multiplex PCR reads, TCRdb called clonotypes with MiXCR, one entry per CDR3 protein. The sample contains around 1.1 million distinct CDR3 sequences, about 35% of which appear only once. Ineligible for inclusion were patients with other autoimmune diseases, uncontrolled infections, pregnancy or lactation. Sequencing was performed on peripheral blood or thyroid tissue (not recorded which). The chain links TRBV12-3 or TRBV12-4 to TRBJ1-4; D perhaps matches TRBD1 (5 bases). The source is an adult man with Graves' hyperthyroidism. The CDR3: CASSLDSGTTTNEKLFF. In nucleotides, the CDR3 is TGTGCCAGCAGTTTGGATTCGGGGACTACCACTAATGAAAAACTGTTTTTT.